Following are 29 T cell receptor beta chains from one sample sequenced in a study of CD8+CD57+ T cells in acquired aplastic anemia. Researchers used genomic DNA as the template to profile TCR beta VDJ and CDR3. MiXCR, applied by TCRdb to the reads, yields one record per CDR3 protein. The data hold about 180,000 distinct CDR3 sequences, with around 50% observed a single time. Before being chosen for sequencing, patients had shown CD8+CD57+ cell expansion by flow cytometry. The sequencing input was sorted CD4+, CD8+, or CD8+CD57+ T cells (not recorded which) from PBMCs. The origin of the receptors is a human donor with aplastic anemia.

The genes are TRBV25-1 and TRBJ1-2; TRBD1 agrees at 9 bases. Looked up from germline, CDR1 is MGHDK and CDR2 is SYGVNS. After removal of 10 bases from V and 4 bases from J, the junction contained 16 bases not matched to a gene. The CDR3 contains 16 residues. DNA of the CDR3: TGTGCCACCGAACCCCAACCGGGACAGGGAGGCTATGGCTACACCTTC. Protein sequence: CATEPQPGQGGYGYTF.

To note about this clonotype: It may be a read error: a sequence one base away is much more abundant. The chain couples TRBV6-1 to TRBJ2-7; D is undetermined. CDR1 is MNHNS and CDR2 is SASEGT in the germline V gene. The CDR3 contains 13 residues. The CDR3 protein is CASGELDTYEQYF. The DNA for the CDR3 is TGTGCCAGCGGTGAACTGGATACCTACGAGCAGTACTTC.

J is TRBJ2-7 and V is TRBV10-1; a weak D match, TRBD1 (6 bases). This CDR3 is built from 15 residues. Germline-derived CDR1 and CDR2 are WNHNN and SYGVQD (reference sequence). The germline V and J ends were trimmed by 0 bases and 4 bases, with 13 bases remaining between them. CDR3: CASSESGQIPYEQYF. The DNA of the CDR3 is TGCGCCAGCAGTGAGTCAGGACAGATACCATACGAGCAGTACTTC.

Concerning this clonotype: The germline gene is not matched at one end of the junction; a read error may be the cause. This rearrangement joins TRBV24-1 to TRBJ1-3, with TRBD1 matching over 7 bases. This CDR3 has 13 amino acids. Germline V gives CDR1 KGHDR, CDR2 SFDVKD. CDR3 sequence reads: CSTRQGSGNTIYF. The DNA for the CDR3 is TGTTCCACCAGACAGGGCTCTGGAAACACCATATATTTT.

The V gene is TRBV20-1, the J gene TRBJ2-1; unclear D gene. Germline values: CDR1 DFQATT, CDR2 SNEGSKA (reference sequence). V shed 2 bases and J shed 4 bases, with 12 bases lying between them. The CDR3 loop spans 14 amino acids. The CDR3 sequence: CSARTGPVYNEQFF. In DNA form, the CDR3 reads TGCAGTGCTAGAACCGGCCCAGTATACAATGAGCAGTTCTTC.

This rearrangement joins TRBV6-1 to TRBJ1-6; D is unclear. The CDR3 runs to 13 residues. Germline assignment: CDR1 MNHNS and CDR2 SASEGT. Trimming took off 3 bases at V and 9 bases at J, with 9 bases between the two ends. The DNA of the CDR3 is TGTGCCAGCAGTGACGGAGCGGCTTCACCCCTCCACTTT. Translation gives CASSDGAASPLHF.

In this sample, this clonotype turned up a few times. V usage is TRBV5-1 and J usage is TRBJ2-2; 9 nucleotides agree with TRBD2. The V gene end was trimmed by 4 bases and the J gene end by 3 bases; junction bases not matched to a gene: 7. The CDR3 has 16 residues. Germline assignment: CDR1 SGHRS and CDR2 YFSETQ. The CDR3 DNA sequence: TGCGCCAGCAGCAACGCGGGGGGGAGGGACACCGGGGAGCTGTTTTTT. Translated, it gives CASSNAGGRDTGELFF.

The chain uses TRBV20-1 and TRBJ1-1; 10 bases line up with TRBD1. V was pared by 6 bases and J by 3 bases, with 7 bases of the junction left unmatched. The CDR3 runs 14 residues. From germline, CDR1 is DFQATT and CDR2 SNEGSKA (reference sequence). As DNA, the CDR3 is TGCAGTGCCTCCTGGACAGGGGGGGACACTGAAGCTTTCTTT. Residues: CSASWTGGDTEAFF.

This clonotype was observed a handful of times. The chain has TRBV30 and TRBJ1-2; no reliable D call. CDR3 length: 13 residues. In germline, CDR1 is GTSNPN, CDR2 SVGIG (reference sequence). Trimming removed 3 bases from V and 8 bases from J, with 16 bases in between. The CDR3 spells CAWSFPGSRGYTF. The CDR3 nucleotides are TGTGCCTGGAGCTTCCCGGGCTCCAGGGGCTACACCTTC.

The chain joins TRBV10-3 to TRBJ1-6; D ambiguous. This CDR3 spans 16 amino acids. Trimming took 6 bases from V and 0 from J, leaving 12 bases between them. Looked up from germline, CDR1 is ENHRY and CDR2 is SYGVKD. CDR3 protein: CAIRGSHASYNSPLHF. CDR3 nucleotides: TGTGCCATCAGGGGCTCTCACGCCTCCTATAATTCACCCCTCCACTTT.

This clonotype was seen ten or more times. This chain connects TRBV12-3 or TRBV12-4 to TRBJ1-5; D ambiguous. V was cut by 2 bases and J by 0 bases, with 14 bases left in between. This CDR3 is 17 amino acids long. Here the CDR3 DNA reads TGTGCCAGCAGTTTATATCTCTTGGATTATAGCAATCAGCCCCAGCATTTT. This gives the protein CASSLYLLDYSNQPQHF.

The chain uses TRBV7-9 and TRBJ2-3; D ambiguous. Germline V CDR1 and CDR2: SEHNR, FQNEAQ (reference sequence). The CDR3 has 12 amino acids. The germline V and J ends were trimmed by 3 bases and 8 bases, with 9 bases remaining between them. The CDR3 DNA reads as TGTGCCAGCAGCTTTGAACGAGGTACGCAGTATTTT. Protein: CASSFERGTQYF.

This clonotype was found once. The J gene is TRBJ2-6, the V gene TRBV20-1, with 7 positions matching TRBD1. The CDR3 has 17 residues. Germline trimming cut 3 bases from V and 0 bases from J; bases unmatched to any gene: 8. Germline V lookup: CDR1 DFQATT, CDR2 SNEGSKA (reference sequence). The CDR3 protein is CSARGTEKSSGANVLTF. The CDR3 nucleotides read TGCAGTGCTAGGGGGACAGAGAAATCCTCTGGGGCCAACGTCCTGACTTTC.

V is TRBV9 and J is TRBJ2-5; 7 nucleotides align to TRBD2. The ends lost 0 bases at V and 1 base at J; junction bases unmatched: 3. Looked up from germline, CDR1 is SGDLS and CDR2 is YYNGEE. The CDR3 has 15 amino acids. CDR3 nucleotides: TGTGCCAGCAGCGTAGCGGGAGGCACCCAAGAGACCCAGTACTTC. It codes for CASSVAGGTQETQYF. The full variable domain, its missing parts supplied by reference TRBV9 and TRBJ2-5, is DSGVTQTPKHLITATGQRVTLRCSPRSGDLSVYWYQQSLDQGLQFLIQYYNGEERAKGNILERFSAQQFPDLHSELNLSSLELGDSALYFCASSVAGGTQETQYFGPGTRLLVL.

J is TRBJ2-3 and V is TRBV6-1; the D is unclear. From germline, CDR1 is MNHNS and CDR2 SASEGT. V was trimmed by 1 base and J by 0 bases, leaving 11 bases between them. This CDR3 comprises 16 residues. The CDR3 DNA reads as TGTGCCAGCAGTGAAGTAAAAGGACCGAGCACAGATACGCAGTATTTT. Translated: CASSEVKGPSTDTQYF.

V usage is TRBV20-1 and J usage is TRBJ2-3; 13 nucleotides match TRBD2. The CDR3 is made up of 16 amino acids. The trim removed 0 bases at V and 4 bases at J, leaving 4 bases unmatched. CDR1 is DFQATT, CDR2 SNEGSKA, per germline (reference sequence). CDR3 in DNA: TGCAGTGCTAGAGAGGGGGGACTAGCGGGATCAGATACGCAGTATTTT. Its translation is CSAREGGLAGSDTQYF.

Details on this clonotype: Lacking the conserved final phenylalanine or tryptophan, this CDR3 likely reflects a read error. The V call is TRBV29-1, the J call TRBJ1-1; D is unresolved. Germline loops: CDR1 SQVTM, CDR2 ANQGSEA. Trimming cost V 6 bases and J 4 bases, with 6 bases left between them. The CDR3 covers 10 residues. The CDR3 region has the DNA TGCAGCGTAGTTGGCACTGAAGCTTTCTCT. Translation gives CSVVGTEAFS.

This clonotype was detected many times. The V and J genes are TRBV11-3 and TRBJ2-5; D gene ambiguous. V was trimmed by 0 bases and J by 5 bases, leaving 10 bases between them. The CDR3 contains 14 residues. The germline V gene has CDR1 SGHNT and CDR2 YENEEA. CDR3 residues: CASSLDSSQETQYF. The CDR3 region has the DNA TGTGCCAGCAGCTTAGACTCCTCCCAGGAGACCCAGTACTTC.

V usage is TRBV10-1 and J usage is TRBJ2-1, with D hard to call. Germline CDR1 WNHNN, CDR2 SYGVQD (reference sequence). Trimming removed 2 bases from V and 0 bases from J, with 8 bases in between. CDR3 length: 15 amino acids. In DNA, the CDR3 is TGCGCCAGCAGTGAGGATAGTGGCTCCTACAATGAGCAGTTCTTC. It translates to CASSEDSGSYNEQFF.

The chain links TRBV6-5 to TRBJ2-4, with 10 bases identical to TRBD1. J was trimmed by 3 bases and V by 2 bases; bases with no gene match: 7. There are 17 residues in the CDR3. Germline-derived CDR1 and CDR2 are MNHEY and SVGAGI. CDR3 sequence (DNA): TGTGCCAGCAGTTACGGTCGGACAGGGGGGGACAAAAACATTCAGTACTTC. It is translated as CASSYGRTGGDKNIQYF.

The chain recombines TRBV19 with TRBJ1-3; D is undetermined. V lost 7 bases to trimming and J lost 4 bases, with 8 bases between them. This CDR3 comprises 12 residues. Germline V lookup: CDR1 LNHDA, CDR2 SQIVND (reference sequence). The CDR3 sequence is CASTSYGNTIYF. CDR3 coding DNA: TGTGCCAGTACCTCATACGGAAACACCATATATTTT.

Turning to this clonotype: A read error is possible here, since a much larger clone lies one base away. The chain combines TRBV11-3 with TRBJ2-1, with D uncertain. The CDR3 is 14 residues long. The V gene lost 3 bases and the J gene lost 2 bases, with 8 bases spanning the gap. CDR1 is SGHNT, CDR2 YENEEA, per germline. The CDR3 loop reads CASSLMGTYNEQFF. The CDR3 nucleotides are TGTGCCAGCAGCTTGATGGGAACCTACAATGAGCAGTTCTTC. The variable domain in full, with the rest retrieved from reference TRBV11-3 and TRBJ2-1, is EAGVVQSPRYKIIEKKQPVAFWCNPISGHNTLYWYLQNLGQGPELLIRYENEEAVDDSQLPKDRFSAERLKGVDSTLKIQPAELGDSAVYLCASSLMGTYNEQFFGPGTRLTVL.

In this sample, this clonotype turned up a few times. The J gene is TRBJ2-2, the V gene TRBV2, with D perhaps TRBD1 (6 bases). Germline CDR1 reads SNHLY; CDR2 reads FYNNEI. V dropped 10 bases and J dropped 5 bases, with 8 bases sitting between them. The CDR3 spans 11 residues. The CDR3 bases are TGTGCCATCCAGGGGACCGGGGAGCTGTTTTTT. Translation: CAIQGTGELFF.

This clonotype appeared many times. This chain connects TRBV7-6 to TRBJ1-2; 8 bases agree with TRBD1. CDR1 is SGHVS, CDR2 FNYEAQ, per germline. The CDR3 is made up of 14 amino acids. The V gene end was trimmed by 0 bases and the J gene end by 6 bases; junction bases not matched to a gene: 3. The CDR3 DNA reads TGTGCCAGCAGCTTAGCGCCAGGGGGCAATGGCTACACCTTC. The encoded protein is CASSLAPGGNGYTF. Full variable domain (rest looked up from reference TRBV7-6 and TRBJ1-2): GAGVSQSPRYKVTKRGQDVALRCDPISGHVSLYWYRQALGQGPEFLTYFNYEAQQDKSGLPNDRFSAERPEGSISTLTIQRTEQRDSAMYRCASSLAPGGNGYTFGSGTRLTVV.

Only a few counts were recorded for this clonotype. The chain carries TRBV7-8 and TRBJ1-1; D is unresolved. In germline, CDR1 is SGHVS, CDR2 FQNEAQ. V was shortened by 5 bases and J by 3 bases, with 10 bases between the two germline ends. This CDR3 spans 13 amino acids. In DNA form, the CDR3 reads TGTGCCAGCAGCCCACCCTTGGACACTGAAGCTTTCTTT. Amino acid sequence: CASSPPLDTEAFF.

V is TRBV20-1 and J is TRBJ1-5; D perhaps matches TRBD1 (6 bases). The CDR3 sequence is 16 residues long. Trimming removed 2 bases at V and 4 bases at J, with 18 bases between. Per germline, CDR1 DFQATT and CDR2 SNEGSKA (reference sequence). The CDR3 bases are TGCAGTGCTAGAAGAGTTGGGGGCAGCCCGAATCAGCCCCAGCATTTT. This sequence encodes CSARRVGGSPNQPQHF.

This clonotype was detected ten times or more. This chain connects TRBV6-1 to TRBJ2-1; 9 nucleotides align to TRBD1. Losses at the gene ends were 6 bases for V and 6 bases for J; bases not matched to a gene: 9. The CDR3 length is 15 residues. In germline, CDR1 is MNHNS, CDR2 SASEGT. The CDR3 reads CASRTGGGWSNEQFF. The CDR3 DNA is TGTGCCAGCAGAACAGGGGGCGGTTGGTCCAATGAGCAGTTCTTC.

This chain links TRBV5-5 with TRBJ1-2; perhaps TRBD1 as D (6 bases). This CDR3 contains 15 residues. Germline loops: CDR1 SGHKS, CDR2 YYEKEE (reference sequence). V was clipped by 4 bases and J by 0 bases, with 13 bases between them. CDR3: CASSPSWGPNYGYTF. CDR3 sequence (DNA): TGTGCCAGCAGCCCAAGTTGGGGGCCTAACTATGGCTACACCTTC.

This clonotype was observed at least ten times. The chain joins TRBV20-1 to TRBJ2-3, with a weak D call TRBD2 (6 bases). V gave up 1 base and J gave up 0 bases, with 8 bases separating them. CDR1 DFQATT and CDR2 SNEGSKA come from the germline V gene (reference sequence). The CDR3 is 14 amino acids. In DNA form, the CDR3 reads TGCAGTGCTAGAGTTAGCGGCAGCACAGATACGCAGTATTTT. Translated: CSARVSGSTDTQYF.